What follows describes a single TCR beta chain. Original data processing: Amplification of reference gene primers provided the estimated nucleated cell counts. Method: immunoSEQ multiplex PCR; TCRdb's copy keeps in-frame clones and lacks some. V and J calls and clone size come straight from that table; D and trimming were deduced from the DNA. The data contain 73,000 or so clones, about 91% of them seen just once; the ten biggest clones take up around 13%. The CDR3 is made up of 15 amino acids. J gave up 1 base and V 3 bases, and 6 bases lay outside the gene matches. Per germline, CDR1 SGHTA and CDR2 FQGNSA. The entry originates in a study of blood T cell repertoires in COVID-19. Turning to the study itself: From the United States, Italy and Spain came samples of acute and convalescent COVID-19.

The chain is built from TRBV7-2 and TRBJ2-7; 7 nucleotides match TRBD1. Sample: peripheral blood. This clonotype was sampled from a human donor with active COVID-19. The donor label of this sample is uncertain. CDR3 region: CASSFRQGMSYEQYF. CDR3 DNA: TGTGCCAGCAGCTTCAGACAGGGAATGTCCTACGAGCAGTACTTC.